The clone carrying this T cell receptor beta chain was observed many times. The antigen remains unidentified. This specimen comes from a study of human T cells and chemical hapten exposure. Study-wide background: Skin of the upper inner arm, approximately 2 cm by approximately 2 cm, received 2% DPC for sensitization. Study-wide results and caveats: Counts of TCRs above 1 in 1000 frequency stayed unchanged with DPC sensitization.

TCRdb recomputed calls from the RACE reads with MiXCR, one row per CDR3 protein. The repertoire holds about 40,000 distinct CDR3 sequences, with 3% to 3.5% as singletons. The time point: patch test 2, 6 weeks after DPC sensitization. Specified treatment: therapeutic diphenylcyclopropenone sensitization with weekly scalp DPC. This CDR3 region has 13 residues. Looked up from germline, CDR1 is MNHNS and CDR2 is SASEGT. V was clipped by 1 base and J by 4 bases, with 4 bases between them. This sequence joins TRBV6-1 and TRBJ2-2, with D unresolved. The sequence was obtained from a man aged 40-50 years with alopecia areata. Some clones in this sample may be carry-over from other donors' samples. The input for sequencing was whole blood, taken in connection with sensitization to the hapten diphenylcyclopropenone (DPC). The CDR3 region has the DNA TGTGCCAGCAGTGAAGTGGTCACCGGGGAGCTGTTTTTT. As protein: CASSEVVTGELFF.